This T cell receptor beta chain was recorded in a study of blood T cell repertoires in COVID-19. Study at large: Sites across the United States, Italy and Spain contributed samples from acute and convalescent COVID-19.

The assay was immunoSEQ multiplex PCR, and TCRdb's table has in-frame clones only and misses some. Of more than 150,000 clones listed, 90% were seen once; the top ten hold around 0.5%. The CDR3 loop spans 16 amino acids. Trimming took 4 bases from V and 0 from J, leaving 13 bases between them. Germline V gives CDR1 MGHRA, CDR2 YSYEKL. The V gene is TRBV4-1, the J gene TRBJ1-3; the D gene is possibly TRBD1 (6 bases). This receptor was obtained from a man aged 50-59 years with acute or convalescent COVID-19. The sample taken for sequencing was peripheral blood. The DNA of the CDR3 is TGCGCCAGCAGCCTCGTTGAGACAGGCTCTGGAAACACCATATATTTT. This gives the protein CASSLVETGSGNTIYF.